The source of this TCR beta chain is a study of early T cells in non-severe SARS-CoV-2 infection. Study-level information: Chains from this unsorted whole-blood bulk RNA could not be paired.

Using its own MiXCR run on the 5' RACE reads, TCRdb lists one record per CDR3 protein. The sample contains approximately 73,000 distinct CDR3 sequences, 10% to 12% of which appear only once. Germline lookup yields CDR1 PRHDT and CDR2 FYEKMQ (reference sequence). The CDR3 has 14 amino acids. Trimming stripped 5 bases from V and 3 bases from J, with 14 bases between. The sequencing input was whole blood. This chain links TRBV13 with TRBJ2-7, with TRBD2 as a possible D gene (6 bases). This TCR was recovered from an adult who was a healthcare worker with PCR-confirmed SARS-CoV-2 infection or an uninfected control (not recorded which). CDR3 residues: CASSISGSDYEQYF. CDR3 nucleotide sequence: TGTGCCAGCAGCATAAGCGGGTCAGACTACGAGCAGTACTTC.